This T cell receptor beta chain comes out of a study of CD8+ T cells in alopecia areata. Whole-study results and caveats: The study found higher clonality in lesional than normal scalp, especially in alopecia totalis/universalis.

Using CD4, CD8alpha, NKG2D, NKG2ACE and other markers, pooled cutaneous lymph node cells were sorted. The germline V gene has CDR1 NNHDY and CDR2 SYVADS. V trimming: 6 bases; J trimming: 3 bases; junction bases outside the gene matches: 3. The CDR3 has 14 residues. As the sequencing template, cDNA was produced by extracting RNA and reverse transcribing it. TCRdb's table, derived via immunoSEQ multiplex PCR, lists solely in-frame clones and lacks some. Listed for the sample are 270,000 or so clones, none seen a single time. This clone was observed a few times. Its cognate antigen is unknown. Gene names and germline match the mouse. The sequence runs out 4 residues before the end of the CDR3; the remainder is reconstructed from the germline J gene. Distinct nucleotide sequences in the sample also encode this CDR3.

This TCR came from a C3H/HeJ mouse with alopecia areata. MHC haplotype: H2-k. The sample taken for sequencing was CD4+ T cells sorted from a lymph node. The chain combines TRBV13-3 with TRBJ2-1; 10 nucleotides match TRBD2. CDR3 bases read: TGTGCCAGCACAACTGGGGGGGTCTATGCT. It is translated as CASTTGGVYA. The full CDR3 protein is CASTTGGVYAEQFF.